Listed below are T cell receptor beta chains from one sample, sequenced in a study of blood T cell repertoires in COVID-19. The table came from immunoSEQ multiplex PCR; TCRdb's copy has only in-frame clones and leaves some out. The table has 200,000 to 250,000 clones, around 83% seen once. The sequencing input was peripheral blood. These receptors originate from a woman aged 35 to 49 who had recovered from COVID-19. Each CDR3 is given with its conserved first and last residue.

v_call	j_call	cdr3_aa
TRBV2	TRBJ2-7	CASSDRGRGVYEQYF
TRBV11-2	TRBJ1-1	CASRVWGTKNTEAFF
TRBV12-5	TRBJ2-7	CASGRIGTARGEQYF
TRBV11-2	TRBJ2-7	CASSLRQVTYEQYF
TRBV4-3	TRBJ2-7	CASSQGRGGEQYF
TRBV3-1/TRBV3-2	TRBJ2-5	CASSRVTGGETQYF
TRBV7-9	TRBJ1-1	CASSPRDRGPSTEAFF
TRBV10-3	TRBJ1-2	CAIGGTGNRDYGYTF
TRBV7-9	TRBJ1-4	CASSFGTGAEEKLFF
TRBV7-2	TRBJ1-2	CASSLRGSFHGYTF
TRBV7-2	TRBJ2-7	CASSLGGTGINSYEQYF
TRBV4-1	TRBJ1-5	CASSQETGYEGQPQHF
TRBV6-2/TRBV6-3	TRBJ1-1	CASSYSTHGTEAFF
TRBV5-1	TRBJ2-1	CASSSGTSGDSNEQFF
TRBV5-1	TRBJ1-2	CASSPGQVTGGYTF
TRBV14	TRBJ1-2	CASSQNRDSPYGYTF
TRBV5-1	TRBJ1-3	CASSWGQESGNTIYF
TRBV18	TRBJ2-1	CASSPRLAGGQEQFF
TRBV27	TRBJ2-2	CASSSQGALNTGELFF